The subject of this entry is one TCR beta chain. Antigen unknown. This specimen comes from a study of cytomegalovirus exposure and HLA in healthy donors. Study-wide findings and caveats: Confirmation was obtained in vitro that three CMV-associated chains are specific for CMV antigens. About 87% or about 30% of the time was how often most TCR beta V segments were productive, according to an earlier analysis. Per a later analysis, HLA-associated TCR beta chains showed more clonal expansion than other, equally common TCR beta chains. Presence/absence analyses rested on an assumption that sequencing depth was roughly uniform across donors.

The CDR3 is made up of 14 amino acids. With V trimmed by 3 bases and J by 11 bases, 7 bases remained unmatched. Germline V lookup: CDR1 SGHTS, CDR2 YDEGEE. The PCR ran on 60 Vbeta and 13 Jbeta primers. This table comes from immunoSEQ multiplex PCR, and its TCRdb copy is limited to in-frame clones, with some not included. This sample has approximately 110,000 clones, with roughly 69% found just once. The chain employs TRBV5-8 and TRBJ1-6; 8 bases line up with TRBD1. Source material: PBMCs. The source is a man aged 30-40 years in good health and CMV-seropositive. CDR3 region: CASSWTGPSPPLHF. The DNA for the CDR3 is TGTGCCAGCAGCTGGACAGGGCCCTCACCACCCCTCCACTTT.